What follows describes a single T cell receptor beta chain. Its target is unknown. The data originate from a study of glioma-infiltrating T cells after dendritic cell vaccination. Study-wide context: Patients received autologous tumor lysate-pulsed dendritic cell vaccination between about 2003 and 2012. Three intradermal dendritic cell vaccine injections were given every two weeks. Study-wide results and limits: Higher TCR clonality did not directly relate to longer survival.

The CDR3 extends over 15 amino acids. Germline CDR1 is PRHDT and CDR2 is FYEKMQ (reference sequence). With 5 bases removed from V and 8 bases from J, the gap between germline ends came to 18 bases. Sample time point: after dendritic cell vaccination, including at tumor progression/relapse. The protocol was immunoSEQ multiplex PCR, while the TCRdb copy is restricted to in-frame clones and leaves out a portion. The data hold some 78,000 clones, with 75% to 90% observed a single time. This TCR came from a human donor with glioblastoma. The starting material was blood, obtained after dendritic cell vaccination. The V and J genes are TRBV13 and TRBJ1-4; D unresolved. This chain's CDR3 is CASSASGPSGEKLFF. In DNA form, the CDR3 reads TGTGCCAGCAGCGCCAGTGGGCCCTCCGGCGAAAAACTGTTTTTT.